This record looks at one T cell receptor beta chain sequence and its context. Sequenced by immunoSEQ multiplex PCR; TCRdb stores in-frame clones only, minus some. The sample records fewer than 350,000 clones, about 82% being singletons. These data originate in a study of blood T cell repertoires in COVID-19. Across the study: COVID-19 samples, acute and convalescent, were from the United States, Italy and Spain. Sample material is recorded as cDNA or gDNA derived from T cells, B-cell-depleted T cells, or PBMCs.

This TCR derives from a human donor in a cohort sampled during active COVID-19. The sequenced material came from peripheral blood.

The chain's CDR3 is CASSLVGGVGFQETQYF. In nucleotides, the CDR3 is TGCGCCAGCAGCTTGGTAGGCGGGGTCGGTTTCCAAGAGACCCAGTACTTC. V and J are TRBV5-1 and TRBJ2-5; the D gene is possibly TRBD2 (6 bases). Per the germline V gene, CDR1 is SGHRS and CDR2 is YFSETQ. Trimming shortened V by 0 bases and J by 1 base, and 16 bases separated the two germline ends. The CDR3 length is 17 residues.